The rows below give T cell receptor beta chains drawn from one sample of a study of glioma-infiltrating T cells. TCRdb analysed the multiplex PCR reads with MiXCR anew, one entry per CDR3 protein. Here the sample spans 35,000 to 45,000 distinct CDR3 sequences, more than 20% being singletons. The sequenced material came from glioma tissue, nonneoplastic brain tissue, or PBMCs (not recorded which). These receptor sequences come from a human donor with low-grade glioma or glioblastoma, undergoing nonglioma brain surgery, or in good health (not recorded which). Each CDR3 is given with its conserved first and last residue. Each record gives: CDR3 DNA, CDR3 protein, V gene, D gene, CDR3 length, J gene, clone size. A D gene is named only where the DNA matches it firmly. Size values are once, few and many counts, or a class for expanded clones, and some rows have none.

TGTGCCAGCAGCCAAGATTTCGGCCTATCACCCCTCCACTTT,CASSQDFGLSPLHF,TRBV4-2,-,14,TRBJ1-6,many
TGCAGCGTAGGGACTAGCGGGTTCTCCTACGAGCAGTACTTC,CSVGTSGFSYEQYF,TRBV29-1,TRBD2,14,TRBJ2-7,-
TGTGCCAGTGGCAGGATGAACACTGAAGCTTTCTTT,CASGRMNTEAFF,TRBV6-1,-,12,TRBJ1-1,many
TGTGCCAGCAGTGCACAGGGGGAGCAAGAGACCCAGTACTTC,CASSAQGEQETQYF,TRBV28,TRBD1,14,TRBJ2-5,many
TGTGCCAGCAGTATCTCAGGGGTTACGGATACGCAGTATTTT,CASSISGVTDTQYF,TRBV27,-,14,TRBJ2-3,-
TGTGCCAGCAGTGAATATGGGGGGGGAGCCACCGGGGAGCTGTTTTTT,CASSEYGGGATGELFF,TRBV25-1,TRBD2,16,TRBJ2-2,-
TGTGCCAGCAGTCTTCACACGACCGGGACAGGGGGCGAGACCCAGTACTTC,CASSLHTTGTGGETQYF,TRBV12-3/TRBV12-4,TRBD1,17,TRBJ2-5,many
TGTGCCAGCAGTCCGGACAGGGGCATGGAGACCCAGTACTTC,CASSPDRGMETQYF,TRBV28,TRBD1,14,TRBJ2-5,many
TGTGCCAGCAGTTTAGACAGGGGCCAAGCTAACTATGGCTACACCTTC,CASSLDRGQANYGYTF,TRBV27,TRBD1,16,TRBJ1-2,many
TGCGCCAGCAGCGCTGGGGGCAACTCTGGAAACACCATATATTTT,CASSAGGNSGNTIYF,TRBV5-1,-,15,TRBJ1-3,-
TGCAGTGCTAGTCGACAGGCCTCCTCAGCTGGCTACACCTTC,CSASRQASSAGYTF,TRBV20-1,-,14,TRBJ1-2,many
TGTGCCAGCAGCTTTTCGCCGAACAATCAGCCCCAGCATTTT,CASSFSPNNQPQHF,TRBV7-2,-,14,TRBJ1-5,many
TGTGCCAGCAGTGAGGGGACTGGCTACGAGCAGTACTTC,CASSEGTGYEQYF,TRBV25-1,-,13,TRBJ2-7,many
TGTGCCAGCAGTTCCCCACGGAGAGCGGGGGGGACGAACACCGGGGAGCTGTTTTTT,CASSSPRRAGGTNTGELFF,TRBV28,TRBD2,19,TRBJ2-2,many
TGTGCCAGCAGCTTACTCAGGGGGGACACTGAAGCTTTCTTT,CASSLLRGDTEAFF,TRBV12-3/TRBV12-4,TRBD1,14,TRBJ1-1,few
TGCAGTGCTGGGACAGTCTCTGATCAGCCCCAGCATTTT,CSAGTVSDQPQHF,TRBV20-1,TRBD1,13,TRBJ1-5,many
TGTGCCAGCAGCGCCTCCGGGACTAGTAGGTACGAGCAGTACTTC,CASSASGTSRYEQYF,TRBV27,TRBD2,15,TRBJ2-7,many
TGCAGTGCTCGGGACAGGCTCTATGAGCAGTTCTTC,CSARDRLYEQFF,TRBV20-1,TRBD1,12,TRBJ2-1,-
TGTGCCAGCAGCTTAGCCCTCGCCTCCTACGAGCAGTACTTC,CASSLALASYEQYF,TRBV7-2,-,14,TRBJ2-7,many
TGTGCCATCAGTGGGCAGGGGCCCCCGTCCAAGCTCCCTGAGCAGTTCTTC,CAISGQGPPSKLPEQFF,TRBV10-3,-,17,TRBJ2-1,many
TGTGCCAGCAGTTTATCCGCAGGGCAGTATAACTACACCTTC,CASSLSAGQYNYTF,TRBV27,-,14,TRBJ1-2,-
TGTGCCAGCAACCGAATTTACAATGAGCAGTTCTTC,CASNRIYNEQFF,TRBV2,-,12,TRBJ2-1,many
TGCGCCAGCAGTGCAACATCGCCCACAGATACGCAGTATTTT,CASSATSPTDTQYF,TRBV10-2,-,14,TRBJ2-3,many
TGCGCCAGCAGCTCCGGACCCCCTTCCAATGAGCAGTTCTTC,CASSSGPPSNEQFF,TRBV5-1,-,14,TRBJ2-1,-
TGCGCCAGCAGCCAGGCTCGGGACTCGGCTAGCTACGAGCAGTACTTC,CASSQARDSASYEQYF,TRBV4-3,-,16,TRBJ2-7,many
TGCAGTGCTTCATTTAGCGGGAGGGCCGTAGATACGCAGTATTTT,CSASFSGRAVDTQYF,TRBV20-1,TRBD2,15,TRBJ2-3,many
TGTGCCAGTAGTATCTATCTGGAATTAGTGGTGTCCTCGGTTAATGAGCAGTTCTTC,CASSIYLELVVSSVNEQFF,TRBV19,-,19,TRBJ2-1,many
TGCAGCGTGCGGACTAGCGGGAACTACAATGAGCAGTTCTTC,CSVRTSGNYNEQFF,TRBV29-1,TRBD2,14,TRBJ2-1,few
TGTGCCAGCAGTGCCGGGACAGGGGTAGATGAGCAGTTCTTC,CASSAGTGVDEQFF,TRBV12-3/TRBV12-4,TRBD1,14,TRBJ2-1,many
TGTGCCAGCAGCTTAGAACCAGCGAGTGAAAAACTGTTTTTT,CASSLEPASEKLFF,TRBV11-2,-,14,TRBJ1-4,many
TGTGCCAGCAGCCCGGGACCGAGAGCCTACGAGCAGTACTTC,CASSPGPRAYEQYF,TRBV7-6,-,14,TRBJ2-7,many
TGTGCCACCAGTGGTCGCCGGGCAGGGGCAGGAGAGACCCAGTACTTC,CATSGRRAGAGETQYF,TRBV24-1,-,16,TRBJ2-5,many
TGTGCCAGCACCGAAACGGGGGCCCTATACGAGCAGTACTTC,CASTETGALYEQYF,TRBV6-1,-,14,TRBJ2-7,many
TGTGCCAGCAGCCACCAAACCAACACCGGGGAGCTGTTTTTT,CASSHQTNTGELFF,TRBV3-1,-,14,TRBJ2-2,-
TGTGCCAGCAGAGGGGACAATAACTATGGCTACACCTTC,CASRGDNNYGYTF,TRBV28,-,13,TRBJ1-2,many
TGCAGCGTCATCCACAGGGTGGACACTGAAGCTCTCTTT,CSVIHRVDTEALF,TRBV29-1,-,13,TRBJ1-1,-
TGTGCCAGCTCACCGGCCAGATTGGCCACAGATACGCAGTATTTT,CASSPARLATDTQYF,TRBV18,-,15,TRBJ2-3,many
TGCAGTGTCGAGACTAGCGGGAGGGCAGATACGCAGTATTTT,CSVETSGRADTQYF,TRBV20-1,TRBD2,14,TRBJ2-3,many
TGTGCCAGCTCACCACCGATGTCCACTCCGAACACTGAAGCTTTCTTT,CASSPPMSTPNTEAFF,TRBV18,-,16,TRBJ1-1,many
TGTGCCAGCAGCTCTAGCGGGAACCCCAGAGTCACAGATACGCAGTATTTT,CASSSSGNPRVTDTQYF,TRBV7-9,TRBD2,17,TRBJ2-3,many
TGTGCCAGCAGCCCAGGGACCGTGAAATCTGGAAACACCATATATTTT,CASSPGTVKSGNTIYF,TRBV7-2,-,16,TRBJ1-3,many
TGCGCCAGCAGCCAAGAAAGGATCCTCAGGGACAATGGGTCTTATGAGCAGTTCTTC,CASSQERILRDNGSYEQFF,TRBV4-1,-,19,TRBJ2-1,many
TGTGCCAGTATTCCGACAGGGCTTGATCCCTACAATGAGCAGTTCTTC,CASIPTGLDPYNEQFF,TRBV19,TRBD1,16,TRBJ2-1,many
TGTGCCAGCAGTCCCCAGAAGCCTAACACTGAAGCTTTCTTT,CASSPQKPNTEAFF,TRBV6-1,-,14,TRBJ1-1,medium-sized
TGTGCCAGCAGCCAAGCACAGGGGTCCACCCTCCACTTT,CASSQAQGSTLHF,TRBV4-2,TRBD1,13,TRBJ1-6,many
TGTGCCAGCACCCCAGCGGGAGGGTACAATGAGCAGTTCTTC,CASTPAGGYNEQFF,TRBV6-2/TRBV6-3,TRBD2,14,TRBJ2-1,many
TGCGCCAGCAGCTTGGGAGACAGGGTCAATGAGCAGTTCTTC,CASSLGDRVNEQFF,TRBV5-1,TRBD1,14,TRBJ2-1,many
TGCGCCAGCAGTGGGAGGTTGACTCCCTACGAGCAGTACTTC,CASSGRLTPYEQYF,TRBV10-2,-,14,TRBJ2-7,-
TGTGCCAGCAGCCACCGGACTAGCGGGGGGACAGATACGCAGTATTTT,CASSHRTSGGTDTQYF,TRBV3-1,TRBD2,16,TRBJ2-3,few
TGCAGCGCCTTCGGGCGGGGGGCAAGCACTGAAGCTTTCTTT,CSAFGRGASTEAFF,TRBV29-1,-,14,TRBJ1-1,many
TGTGCCAGCGGGGGGCCAGGAAGAGAGACCCAGTACTTC,CASGGPGRETQYF,TRBV12-3/TRBV12-4,-,13,TRBJ2-5,few
TGTGCCAGCAGCTTAGTGCGGGGGGCCTACAATGAGCAGTTCTTC,CASSLVRGAYNEQFF,TRBV7-9,TRBD2,15,TRBJ2-1,many
TGCGCCAGCAGCCAAGATGGTGGACCAGCGGATACGCAGTATTTT,CASSQDGGPADTQYF,TRBV4-1,-,15,TRBJ2-3,many
TGTGCCAGCTCACCCCAGGCTACTGAAGCTTTCTTT,CASSPQATEAFF,TRBV18,-,12,TRBJ1-1,-
TGTGCCAGCAGTCCCATTCCGGGACAGGGTCAGGGTCGGAGTGCCTATGGCTACACCTTC,CASSPIPGQGQGRSAYGYTF,TRBV28,TRBD1,20,TRBJ1-2,many
TGTGCCAGCAGCTCGATCACGGGGTCCTACAATGAGCAGTTCTTC,CASSSITGSYNEQFF,TRBV11-2,-,15,TRBJ2-1,few